The clone carrying this TCR beta chain was counted once. This entry comes from a study of Graves' ophthalmopathy and Graves' hyperthyroidism. Amplifying from RNA transcripts, the study obtained TCR beta CDR3 regions. RT-PCR with HTBI primers came first, then second-round multiplex PCR. Each CDR3 protein is one row after TCRdb ran MiXCR on the multiplex PCR reads. In the table there are about half a million distinct CDR3 sequences, roughly an eighth of which are singletons. The ends were cut back, 0 bases at V and 1 base at J, with 6 bases in the middle. The CDR3 totals 14 residues. Germline V gene data show CDR1 as KGHSH and CDR2 as LQKENI.

This chain links TRBV18 with TRBJ2-5; D remains ambiguous. The TCR comes from a woman younger than 45 with Graves' ophthalmopathy. Sequences were obtained from blood. The CDR3 DNA follows: TGTGCCAGCTCACCACCTGCAGGCCAAGAGACCCAGTACTTC. Residues: CASSPPAGQETQYF.